This T cell receptor (beta chain) was profiled in a study of T cells in Graves' hyperthyroidism and ophthalmopathy. Note on this clonotype: Antigen unknown.

Template material for amplifying TCR beta CDR3 regions consisted of RNA transcripts. Researchers ran a first-round RT-PCR on the TCR CDR3 using the HTBI primer set. TCRdb independently ran MiXCR on the multiplex PCR reads; one entry per CDR3 protein. The sample carries over 400,000 distinct CDR3 sequences, roughly 14% recorded once. Trimming left V 8 bases short and J 5 bases short, with 13 bases between. The germline CDR1 and CDR2 sequences are MNHNS and SASEGT. The CDR3 loop spans 14 amino acids. Study conclusions and caveats: Most clonotypes expanded in the thyroid (above 0.001) were also present in blood.

Uncontrolled infection, other autoimmune disease, pregnancy and lactation each barred patients from inclusion. Source material for PBMCs was about 10 ml fresh peripheral blood. The chain recombines TRBV6-1 with TRBJ1-6, with D possibly being TRBD1 (6 bases). Specimen: blood. The source is a man in his late teens or twenties with Graves' ophthalmopathy. The CDR3 DNA is TGTGCCAGCGCTCGGGGGCGGGATAATTCACCCCTCCACTTT. It specifies CASARGRDNSPLHF.